This T cell receptor beta chain was identified in a study of blood T cells in healthy people across ages. Study background: Template switching recovered approximately one barcoded beta molecule for every two T cells.

PCR was performed a second time for about 6 to 11 cycles using a sample-barcoded 5' primer and a J-beta primer mix. In TCRdb, the 5' RACE reads were re-called with MiXCR into one record per CDR3 protein. The sample contains more than 1 million distinct CDR3 sequences, less than 50% of which appear only once. Overall study findings and caveats: PBMCs that were unsorted prevented a conclusive naive versus antigen-experienced comparison. Per-million-T-cell TCR beta diversity fell roughly linearly with age.

This CDR3 has 10 amino acids. Looked up from germline, CDR1 is DFQATT and CDR2 is SNEGSKA (reference sequence). The V and J ends lost 5 bases and 9 bases respectively, with 10 bases between them. In this sample, this clonotype turned up a few times. The target antigen is unknown. The chain joins TRBV20-1 to TRBJ2-5; TRBD2 might be the D (5 bases). Sequencing was carried out using blood. The origin of this receptor is a woman aged 60-75 years in good health. In DNA, the CDR3 is TGCAGTGCTGCCTCCGGGGCCCAGTACTTC. Amino acids: CSAASGAQYF.